This section outlines one T cell receptor beta chain sequence together with its context. Its target is unknown. TCRdb re-derived calls from the RT-PCR reads in MiXCR, one entry per CDR3 protein. The sample includes roughly 780,000 distinct CDR3 sequences, about 18% of them seen just once. The source of the sample is a study of response to subunit inactivated influenza vaccine. Findings of the study overall: Few new T cells, the authors suggested, are recruited by each seasonal influenza vaccination.

In germline, CDR1 is GTSNPN, CDR2 SVGIG (reference sequence). The CDR3 sequence is 15 residues long. Deletions cut 0 bases from V and 3 bases from J, with 11 bases between. The sample was PBMCs from blood, taken around 5 days after vaccination. The chain couples TRBV30 to TRBJ2-2; a possible D gene is TRBD2 (5 bases). This receptor was obtained from a man in his forties or fifties who received an inactivated influenza vaccine. The chain's CDR3 is CAWSVSRGYTGELFF. The CDR3 nucleotides are TGTGCCTGGAGTGTTTCCCGGGGATACACCGGGGAGCTGTTTTTT.